The T cell receptor beta chain described here comes from a study of blood T cell repertoires in COVID-19. Study as a whole: Samples of COVID-19 (acute and convalescent) were obtained from the United States, Italy and Spain.

The CDR3 sequence is 11 residues long. V gave up 1 base and J gave up 6 bases, with 6 bases separating them. CDR1 and CDR2 from the germline V gene are DFQATT and SNEGSKA (reference sequence). As processed by the authors: The authors estimated nucleated cell counts from reference gene primer amplification. Sequencing was performed with immunoSEQ multiplex PCR; in TCRdb, only in-frame clones are kept and a portion is missing. The V and J calls and the clone size are those of that table, but D and trimming were determined from the DNA. The sample contains 15,000 or so clones, about 90% of which appear only once.

This TCR was recovered from a human donor in a cohort sampled during active COVID-19. V is TRBV20-1 and J is TRBJ1-1, with D possibly being TRBD1 (5 bases). Input material: peripheral blood. The CDR3 DNA is TGCAGTGCTAGAGGGGGGGCTGAAGCTTTCTTT. Its translation is CSARGGAEAFF.